This entry features one T cell receptor (beta chain) sequence. Its cognate antigen is unknown. The V end was cut by 6 bases, the J end by 7 bases, with 10 bases between. From germline, CDR1 is MDHEN and CDR2 SYDVKM. The length of the CDR3 is 11 residues. The purity of all sorted populations exceeded 95%. The source of the sample is a study of beta chain features in type 1 diabetes. Study-level points and caveats: When Type 1 diabetes patients were examined, their TCRB CDR3s proved moderately but significantly shorter in all four CD4+ subsets.

The study reverse transcribed the entire isolated RNA, so it sequenced expressed TCRB transcripts. Naive, central memory and regulatory T cell samples averaged about 3.5 million reads. Here immunoSEQ multiplex PCR was the method, and the copy in TCRdb shows in-frame clones only, minus some. The profile covers approximately 170,000 clones, with approximately 62% appearing a single time and 0.08% to 0.1% taken by the ten largest. Sequencing was done on a sample of naive CD4+ T cells from blood. This clonotype was obtained from a man aged 25-45 years with type 1 diabetes. The chain combines TRBV28 with TRBJ2-7; D gene uncertain. This CDR3 is CASSAGWEQYF. CDR3 nucleotide sequence: TGTGCCAGCAGCGCTGGGTGGGAGCAGTACTTC.